This TCR beta chain is from a study of blood T cell repertoires in COVID-19. About the research overall: Spain, Italy and the United States supplied samples that represented acute and convalescent COVID-19. PBMCs, B-cell-depleted T cells, or T cells were the source of the cDNA or gDNA that made up the material.

CDR3 length: 15 residues. Germline V gene lookup returns CDR1 MNHEY and CDR2 SVGAGI. Trimming took off 2 bases at V and 4 bases at J, with 11 bases between the two ends. Methods used by the authors: From reference gene primer amplification, estimates of nucleated cell counts were derived. Clones were read by immunoSEQ multiplex PCR, and TCRdb kept only the in-frame ones, dropping some. For V, J and clone size, that table is used; D and trimming come from the DNA. The data contain 140,000 or so clones, about four fifths of them singletons. V gene TRBV6-5 combines with J gene TRBJ2-2; D is perhaps TRBD1 (5 bases). The clonotype comes from a human donor in a cohort sampled during active COVID-19. The sequenced sample was peripheral blood. CDR3 DNA sequence: TGTGCCAGCAGTTACGAAGGGGCGGTCACCGGGGAGCTGTTTTTT. The encoded protein is CASSYEGAVTGELFF.